This T cell receptor beta chain was found in a study of T-cell reconstitution after alpha-beta-depleted transplantation in children (dated by TCRdb to about 2016). Regarding the research as a whole: The study quantitatively tracked T-cell immune reconstitution after TCRalphabeta/CD19-depleted allogeneic hematopoietic cell transplantation in children using TCR repertoire profiling. Study-wide findings and limitations: Apparently early alphabetaT-cell count recovery about two months after transplant reportedly relied on only several hundred rapidly expanded clones derived from non-depleted graft cells. In some patients, the high TCRbeta diversity seen at day 60 was put down to recipient T cells and intrathymic progenitors that had survived conditioning. Hyperexpanded clone frequencies declined over subsequent months; after one year, T-cell counts and TCRbeta diversity were mostly attributed to newly produced T cells.

The library was generated by PCR. Sequencing took place on an Illumina HiSeq 2500. TCR libraries were prepared with molecular barcoding, using unique molecular identifiers to normalize TCRbeta repertoire quantification. TCRdb passed the public sequencing reads through fastp at Q25 and MiXCR, retaining productive beta sequences. Every CDR3 protein is listed once, alongside the most common genes and DNA of its rows. This sample has 40,000 to 60,000 distinct CDR3 sequences in its table, and around 9% of those were observed once. Together, the top ten hold 27% of the sample. This clonotype has a handful of counts. The clone's antigen remains unknown. There are no base qualities to consult, and no much larger clone falls within one base. Reading the label with the study, this specimen's time point is: day 60 (about 2 months) after transplantation. The treatment or condition label, as the study defines it: allogeneic hematopoietic cell transplantation with graft depleted of TCRalphabeta T cells and CD19 B cells. The transplant recipients were children given TCRalphabeta/CD19-depleted allogeneic hematopoietic cell grafts.

Sequencing was performed on PBMCs, mostly from graft donor cells, taken 60 days after TCRalphabeta/CD19-depleted stem cell transplant. This receptor was obtained from a male patient aged 2 to 9 who had a stem cell transplant for chronic granulomatous disease, so the T cells may come from the graft donor.

CDR3 protein: CAWIGRLSSPDWQYF. The nucleotide sequence is TGTGCCTGGATAGGGAGACTTTCCTCACCCGATTGGCAGTATTTT. The V and J segments used are TRBV30 and TRBJ2-3, and perhaps TRBD2 as D gene, on 5 matching bases. From the cysteine up to the phenylalanine, the CDR3 has a length of 15 residues. The kept DNA is CDR3 alone, 45 bases in frame from the first base. Deletion took 4 bases off V and 11 bases off J, with a span of 25 bases between the germline ends. CDR1 and CDR2, looked up from the germline V gene (reference sequence), are GTSNPN and SVGIG.